This TCR beta chain was sequenced for a study of T cell responses to AZD1222 COVID-19 vaccine. The data were produced by immunoSEQ multiplex PCR, yet TCRdb's version contains in-frame clones alone and is incomplete. The repertoire holds 90,000 to 150,000 clones, with around 90% as singletons. The CDR3 spans 12 residues. From germline, CDR1 is SGHNT and CDR2 YYREEE (reference sequence). Trimming pared 4 bases from V and 8 bases from J, leaving 9 bases between. This material consisted of peripheral blood, taken on day 0 of AZD1222 vaccination. The genes are TRBV5-4 and TRBJ2-2; D is uncertain. This sequence was found in an adult in good health. The CDR3 spells CASSLTGGELFF. The DNA for the CDR3 is TGTGCCAGCAGCCTCACCGGGGGGGAGCTGTTTTTT.